A single sample is the source of the 27 T cell receptor beta chains below, sequenced in a study of T cells in Graves' hyperthyroidism and ophthalmopathy. TCR beta CDR3 regions were amplified from RNA transcripts. First-round RT-PCR with HTBI primers amplified the TCR CDR3 region. MiXCR, applied by TCRdb to the multiplex PCR reads, yields one record per CDR3 protein. The table lists a few hundred thousand distinct CDR3 sequences, about a sixth of them singletons. Sequences were obtained from blood. The receptor source for this set is a woman in her forties with Graves' ophthalmopathy.

The chain uses TRBV15 and TRBJ1-1; possibly TRBD1 for D (6 bases). The CDR3 is 13 amino acids. The germline V gene has CDR1 LNHNV and CDR2 YYDKDF (reference sequence). Trimming left V 1 base short and J 4 bases short, with 7 bases between. DNA of the CDR3: TGTGCCACCAGCAGAGCCAGGGGCACTGAAGCTTTCTTT. It specifies CATSRARGTEAFF.

The rearrangement links TRBV20-1 to TRBJ2-2; 10 bases map to TRBD2. V lost 5 bases and J lost 6; bases outside the gene matches: 6. CDR1 and CDR2 (germline): DFQATT, SNEGSKA (reference sequence). The CDR3 totals 14 residues. CDR3: CSAQSGRAPGELFF. For the CDR3, the DNA is TGCAGTGCTCAAAGCGGGAGGGCCCCCGGGGAGCTGTTTTTT.

The chain uses TRBV6-5 and TRBJ2-2; tentatively, D is TRBD1 or TRBD2 (5 bases each). The CDR3 is made up of 14 amino acids. CDR1 MNHEY and CDR2 SVGAGI come from the germline V gene. With 0 bases removed from V and 5 bases from J, the gap between germline ends came to 7 bases. The CDR3 loop reads CASSYSGETGELFF. The DNA of the CDR3 is TGTGCCAGCAGTTACTCGGGGGAGACCGGGGAGCTGTTTTTT.

At least ten counts were recorded for this clonotype. V is TRBV3-1 and J is TRBJ2-1; D uncertain. Germline V lookup: CDR1 LGHDT, CDR2 YNNKEL (reference sequence). Trimming removed 3 bases from V and 5 bases from J, with 14 bases in between. CDR3 length: 15 amino acids. Here the CDR3 reads CASSQYTTTNNEQFF. The CDR3 DNA reads as TGTGCCAGCAGCCAGTACACCACTACAAACAATGAGCAGTTCTTC.

The chain carries TRBV19 and TRBJ1-1; D remains ambiguous. Trimming shortened V by 7 bases and J by 5 bases, and 14 bases separated the two germline ends. The CDR3 covers 13 residues. CDR1 and CDR2 (germline): LNHDA, SQIVND (reference sequence). CDR3 amino acids: CASIVGTGTEAFF. CDR3 DNA: TGTGCCAGTATTGTGGGAACTGGAACTGAAGCTTTCTTT.

J is TRBJ1-4 and V is TRBV7-9, with 7 bases lining up with TRBD1. The CDR3 sequence is 15 residues long. From germline, CDR1 is SEHNR and CDR2 FQNEAQ (reference sequence). The V gene end was trimmed by 0 bases and the J gene end by 3 bases; junction bases not matched to a gene: 1. The CDR3 sequence: CASSLAQGANEKLFF. The CDR3, as DNA: TGTGCCAGCAGCTTAGCCCAGGGGGCTAATGAAAAACTGTTTTTT.

The CDR3 DNA reads as TGTGCCAGCAGTCCTCCCCGGGACCTATACAATGAGCAGTTCTTC. Translated, it gives CASSPPRDLYNEQFF. J is TRBJ2-1 and V is TRBV28; either TRBD1 or TRBD2 may supply D (5 bases each). This CDR3 comprises 15 residues. Germline CDR1 and CDR2: MDHEN and SYDVKM. V dropped 5 bases and J dropped 4 bases, with 15 bases sitting between them.

The rearrangement uses TRBV2 and TRBJ1-1; perhaps TRBD1 as D (6 bases). V was cut by 5 bases and J by 10 bases, with 14 bases left in between. The germline V gene encodes CDR1 SNHLY and CDR2 FYNNEI. The CDR3 extends over 12 amino acids. DNA for the CDR3: TGTGCCAGCAGTCCTCGAGGGGGGCCAGCTTTCTTT. Protein: CASSPRGGPAFF.

The chain carries TRBV28 and TRBJ1-2; 7 positions match TRBD1. The CDR3 is 12 amino acids. Germline CDR1 reads MDHEN; CDR2 reads SYDVKM. Trimming cost V 9 bases and J 14 bases; bases outside gene matches: 15. CDR3 in amino acids: CASSLGQRVETF. The DNA of the CDR3 is TGTGCCAGTAGTCTGGGACAGCGTGTTGAGACCTTC.

The chain couples TRBV6-2 or TRBV6-3 to TRBJ2-1; 11 nucleotides agree with TRBD1. Unmatched junction bases numbered 13, after V lost 5 bases and J lost 13 bases. The CDR3 runs 15 residues. Germline CDR1 and CDR2: MNHEY and SVGEGT. The CDR3 coding sequence is TGTGCCAGCAGTGTAGGACAGGGGGCGCCCTCCGTCCAGTTCTTC. Protein sequence: CASSVGQGAPSVQFF.

There are many counts of this clonotype. This sequence joins TRBV19 and TRBJ2-1; 9 bases are a match to TRBD1. Germline V gene data show CDR1 as LNHDA and CDR2 as SQIVND (reference sequence). V was pared by 1 base and J by 5 bases, with 3 bases of the junction left unmatched. The CDR3 is made up of 15 amino acids. CDR3 sequence reads: CASSIARQGDNEQFF. Here the CDR3 DNA reads TGTGCCAGTAGTATAGCCCGACAGGGGGACAATGAGCAGTTCTTC.

CDR3 bases: TGCAGTGCTACGACCCAGGGGAATAACGGCAATCAGCCCCAGCATTTT. It translates to CSATTQGNNGNQPQHF. V and J are TRBV20-1 and TRBJ1-5; perhaps TRBD1 as D (6 bases). The CDR3 extends over 16 amino acids. Looked up from germline, CDR1 is DFQATT and CDR2 is SNEGSKA (reference sequence). V was pared by 4 bases and J by 2 bases, with 18 bases between.

This clonotype occurred a few times. CDR3 residues: CATSRGSYQPQHF. In DNA form, the CDR3 reads TGTGCCACTTCGAGGGGCAGTTATCAGCCCCAGCATTTT. This chain uses TRBV6-1 with TRBJ1-5; possible D gene TRBD1, 5 bases. V was cut by 10 bases and J by 5 bases, with 15 bases left in between. From germline, CDR1 is MNHNS and CDR2 SASEGT. The CDR3 consists of 13 residues.

This clonotype was recorded a few times. V gene TRBV27 combines with J gene TRBJ1-4; possible D gene TRBD1, 6 bases. In germline, CDR1 is MNHEY, CDR2 SMNVEV (reference sequence). Trimming removed 5 bases from V and 4 bases from J, with 14 bases in between. The CDR3 has 15 residues. The CDR3: CASSLNRAVNEKLFF. Here the CDR3 DNA reads TGTGCCAGCAGTCTCAACAGGGCAGTTAATGAAAAACTGTTTTTT.

The V call is TRBV2, the J call TRBJ1-1; D is ambiguous. The CDR3 loop spans 13 amino acids. Trimming cost V 3 bases and J 4 bases, with 9 bases left between them. Per germline, CDR1 SNHLY and CDR2 FYNNEI. This CDR3 is CASSDFGGTEAFF. The CDR3 DNA sequence: TGTGCCAGCAGTGATTTCGGTGGCACTGAAGCTTTCTTT.

This chain uses TRBV5-1 with TRBJ2-5; the D gene is possibly TRBD2 (7 bases). The CDR3 has 13 amino acids. Germline assignment: CDR1 SGHRS and CDR2 YFSETQ. V was shortened by 5 bases and J by 5 bases, with 13 bases between the two germline ends. In nucleotides, the CDR3 is TGCGCCAGCAGACTGAAGGGGGGGGAGACCCAGTACTTC. It codes for CASRLKGGETQYF.

This clonotype was seen repeatedly, ten times or more. This chain joins TRBV5-6 and TRBJ2-1; D possibly corresponds to TRBD1 (6 bases). Germline V gene lookup returns CDR1 SGHDT and CDR2 YYEEEE. The V and J ends lost 4 bases and 3 bases respectively, with 20 bases between them. This CDR3 has 17 amino acids. The CDR3 coding sequence is TGTGCCAGCAGCCCGGATCCGACAGGAGTGGTCTACAATGAGCAGTTCTTC. Amino acids: CASSPDPTGVVYNEQFF.

This clonotype was picked up a small number of times. The rearrangement links TRBV20-1 to TRBJ2-2, with D perhaps TRBD1 (5 bases). The germline CDR1 and CDR2 sequences are DFQATT and SNEGSKA (reference sequence). Trimming stripped 3 bases from V and 7 bases from J, with 12 bases between. The CDR3 loop spans 13 amino acids. The CDR3 DNA reads as TGCAGTGCTAGCTCAGGGCTGGGCGGGGAGCTGTTTTTT. Amino acids: CSASSGLGGELFF.

This clonotype was counted many times. This chain connects TRBV6-1 to TRBJ1-6, with D maybe TRBD1 (6 bases). Germline assignment: CDR1 MNHNS and CDR2 SASEGT. The length of the CDR3 is 13 residues. V lost 9 bases to trimming and J lost 5 bases, with 11 bases between them. CDR3 coding DNA: TGTGCCAGTAACTCAGGGGATAATTCACCCCTCCACTTT. Its protein is CASNSGDNSPLHF.

This clonotype has ten or more counts. This chain joins TRBV7-8 and TRBJ1-1, with TRBD1 matching 9 bases. Germline V CDR1 and CDR2: SGHVS, FQNEAQ. The CDR3 length is 15 residues. V was clipped by 5 bases and J by 1 base; unmatched bases: 5. The CDR3 region is CASSVLGQGNTEAFF. The CDR3, as DNA: TGTGCCAGCAGCGTGTTGGGACAGGGGAACACTGAAGCTTTCTTT.

V gene TRBV6-1 combines with J gene TRBJ2-1, with 11 bases identical to TRBD2. From germline, CDR1 is MNHNS and CDR2 SASEGT. The J segment lost 6 bases and the V segment lost 3 bases, leaving 13 bases of the junction unmatched. The CDR3 runs to 18 residues. DNA of the CDR3: TGTGCCAGCAGTGAGACTAGCGGGACTGGGTTTGGATCCAATGAGCAGTTCTTC. Its translation is CASSETSGTGFGSNEQFF.

This clonotype was counted ten times or more. The chain links TRBV9 to TRBJ2-7, with 8 nucleotides matching TRBD1. V trimming: 4 bases; J trimming: 2 bases; junction bases outside the gene matches: 5. The length of the CDR3 is 14 residues. The germline CDR1 and CDR2 sequences are SGDLS and YYNGEE. In DNA, the CDR3 is TGTGCCAGCAGCAGTGGACAGGGAACCTACGAGCAGTACTTC. Amino acids: CASSSGQGTYEQYF.

The chain has TRBV12-3 or TRBV12-4 and TRBJ1-3; D is undetermined. The CDR3 consists of 13 residues. V lost 5 bases to trimming and J lost 8 bases, with 13 bases between them. DNA for the CDR3: TGTGCCAGCAGTGCCGGTAGGCCAGACACCATATATTTT. The encoded protein is CASSAGRPDTIYF.

This sequence joins TRBV7-2 and TRBJ2-5; no clear D. The germline V and J ends were trimmed by 2 bases and 5 bases, with 12 bases remaining between them. Germline CDR1 is SGHTA and CDR2 is FQGNSA. The CDR3 spans 14 residues. CDR3 DNA sequence: TGTGCCAGCAGCTTACTCTCTTCTGTTGAGACCCAGTACTTC. Protein: CASSLLSSVETQYF. The variable domain in full, with the rest retrieved from reference TRBV7-2 and TRBJ2-5, is GAGVSQSPSNKVTEKGKDVELRCDPISGHTALYWYRQSLGQGLEFLIYFQGNSAPDKSGLPSDRFSAERTGGSVSTLTIQRTQQEDSAVYLCASSLLSSVETQYFGPGTRLLVL.

This clonotype was counted once. This chain joins TRBV4-1 and TRBJ2-1, with a weak D call TRBD1 (6 bases). The CDR3 loop spans 13 amino acids. Trimming took 1 base from V and 10 from J, leaving 11 bases between them. Germline V lookup: CDR1 MGHRA, CDR2 YSYEKL. The CDR3 region has the DNA TGCGCCAGCAGCCAAGGGGGGCACTACGAGCAGTTCTTC. Protein product: CASSQGGHYEQFF.

This clonotype was observed at least ten times. The chain links TRBV10-2 to TRBJ2-3; 8 bases are a match to TRBD1. The germline gives CDR1 WSHSY, CDR2 SAAADI. The CDR3 contains 16 residues. The V and J ends lost 3 bases and 2 bases, in that order; junction bases with no gene match: 7. The CDR3 DNA sequence: TGCGCCAGCAGTGATTTGTCGGGACAGGTCACAGATACGCAGTATTTT. Residues: CASSDLSGQVTDTQYF.

With regard to this clonotype: This may be a read error: a much more frequent sequence differs by one nucleotide. The V gene is TRBV6-1, the J gene TRBJ2-5, with 7 bases lining up with TRBD2. The germline gives CDR1 MNHNS, CDR2 SASEGT. The CDR3 loop spans 15 amino acids. With V trimmed by 4 bases and J by 1 base, 6 bases remained unmatched. The DNA for the CDR3 is TGTGCCAGCAGTGGAGTGGCGGGAGCCCAAGAGACCCAGTACTTC. Its translation: CASSGVAGAQETQYF.